Listed below are T cell receptor beta chains from one sample, sequenced in a study of T-cell reconstitution after alpha-beta-depleted transplantation in children. Using its own MiXCR run on the PCR reads, TCRdb lists one record per CDR3 protein. Here the sample spans 420,000 or so distinct CDR3 sequences, 9.5% to 13% being singletons. Here the sequenced sample was PBMCs from the stem cell graft donor, taken from the stem cell graft. The receptors originated from a human donor who donated a stem cell graft to a child with acute myeloid leukemia. The CDR3 runs from the conserved cysteine through the conserved F or W. The D gene is left open where the match is weak. The listing skips clone size in some rows; elsewhere it reads once, few, many or a size class.

CAWIPGEGGGAADTQYF	TGTGCCTGGATCCCCGGAGAGGGCGGGGGGGCAGCAGATACGCAGTATTTT	TRBV30	17	NA	TRBJ2-3	TRBD2
CASSLNSLYQETQYF	TGTGCCAGCAGCTTAAATAGCCTGTACCAAGAGACCCAGTACTTC	TRBV5-5	15	few	TRBJ2-5	NA
CASSLVGVAGRAEQFF	TGTGCCAGCAGCTTAGTTGGTGTGGCTGGGAGAGCGGAGCAGTTCTTC	TRBV7-6	16	few	TRBJ2-1	NA
CSAWGSGIDTQYF	TGCAGTGCTTGGGGTAGCGGGATCGATACGCAGTATTTT	TRBV20-1	13	NA	TRBJ2-3	TRBD2
CASEGQGVQETQYF	TGTGCCAGCGAGGGACAGGGGGTCCAAGAGACCCAGTACTTC	TRBV6-1	14	few	TRBJ2-5	TRBD1
CASSVDSSATEAFF	TGTGCCAGCAGCGTAGACTCGTCGGCAACTGAAGCTTTCTTT	TRBV9	14	NA	TRBJ1-1	NA
CASSQGTGGGSEQFF	TGTGCCAGCAGCCAAGGGACAGGGGGCGGGAGTGAGCAGTTCTTC	TRBV3-1	15	many	TRBJ2-1	TRBD1
CAISVNSWDTDTQYF	TGTGCCATCAGTGTTAATTCCTGGGACACAGATACGCAGTATTTT	TRBV10-3	15	NA	TRBJ2-3	NA
CASEGQRAYEQYF	TGTGCCAGTGAGGGGCAGCGGGCCTACGAGCAGTACTTC	TRBV6-6	13	few	TRBJ2-7	NA
CASSPLAGGTYNEQFF	TGTGCCAGCAGCCCACTAGCGGGGGGGACCTACAATGAGCAGTTCTTC	TRBV2	16	NA	TRBJ2-1	TRBD2
CASSLILGPGELFF	TGTGCCAGCAGCTTAATTCTGGGGCCCGGGGAGCTGTTTTTT	TRBV7-2	14	few	TRBJ2-2	NA
CSARVRQGMTNTEAFF	TGCAGTGCTAGAGTACGACAGGGTATGACGAACACTGAAGCTTTCTTT	TRBV20-1	16	few	TRBJ1-1	TRBD1
CASSRDRDRGSEQFF	TGTGCCAGCAGCCGGGACAGGGATAGGGGTAGTGAGCAGTTCTTC	TRBV12-3/TRBV12-4	15	NA	TRBJ2-1	TRBD1
CASSLTINQPQHF	TGTGCCAGCAGTTTAACAATCAATCAGCCCCAGCATTTT	TRBV12-3/TRBV12-4	13	NA	TRBJ1-5	NA
CASRLAGGPHNEQFF	TGTGCCAGCAGACTAGCGGGAGGTCCCCACAATGAGCAGTTCTTC	TRBV12-3/TRBV12-4	15	NA	TRBJ2-1	TRBD2
CSVGTGELTVYQETQYF	TGCAGCGTTGGTACCGGGGAGTTGACAGTTTACCAAGAGACCCAGTACTTC	TRBV29-1	17	many	TRBJ2-5	NA
CSVEPGGDGYTF	TGCAGCGTTGAACCCGGGGGTGATGGCTACACCTTC	TRBV29-1	12	NA	TRBJ1-2	NA
CASSLNTGHNEQFF	TGCGCCAGCAGCTTGAACACGGGACACAATGAGCAGTTCTTC	TRBV5-1	14	few	TRBJ2-1	NA
CASSLERLAGQNYGYTF	TGTGCCAGCAGCTTAGAGAGGCTGGCAGGGCAGAACTATGGCTACACCTTC	TRBV7-8	17	NA	TRBJ1-2	NA
CASSYLGGGETQYF	TGTGCCAGCAGCTACCTCGGGGGCGGCGAGACCCAGTACTTC	TRBV12-3/TRBV12-4	14	many	TRBJ2-5	NA
CASSYKLVYGYTF	TGTGCCAGCAGCTACAAGCTTGTCTATGGCTACACCTTC	TRBV28	13	NA	TRBJ1-2	NA
CASSLVGGDNPSYEQYF	TGTGCCAGCAGCTTAGTTGGGGGGGATAACCCTTCCTACGAGCAGTACTTC	TRBV7-2	17	few	TRBJ2-7	TRBD2
CSAREELADNEQFF	TGCAGTGCTAGAGAGGAACTAGCGGACAATGAGCAGTTCTTC	TRBV20-1	14	few	TRBJ2-1	TRBD2
CSAFVSSGNTIYF	TGCAGTGCTTTCGTCTCTTCTGGAAACACCATATATTTT	TRBV20-1	13	many	TRBJ1-3	NA
CASSLRGSVSTDTQYF	TGTGCCAGCAGCTTAAGGGGGAGCGTTAGCACAGATACGCAGTATTTT	TRBV7-2	16	NA	TRBJ2-3	NA
CASSNGAASGTDTQYF	TGTGCCAGCAGCAATGGCGCGGCTAGCGGCACAGATACGCAGTATTTT	TRBV7-2	16	many	TRBJ2-3	NA
CSAGDYITDTQYF	TGCAGTGCCGGGGACTATATCACAGATACGCAGTATTTT	TRBV20-1	13	NA	TRBJ2-3	TRBD2
CASSSPGTNYGYTF	TGTGCCAGCAGTTCACCGGGAACTAACTATGGCTACACCTTC	TRBV12-3/TRBV12-4	14	NA	TRBJ1-2	NA
CASSFQYNQPQHF	TGTGCCAGCAGTTTTCAGTACAATCAGCCCCAGCATTTT	TRBV27	13	many	TRBJ1-5	NA
CASSQDGRSTDTQYF	TGCGCCAGCAGCCAAGACGGACGTAGCACAGATACGCAGTATTTT	TRBV4-1	15	few	TRBJ2-3	NA
CASSEGGTVESYNEQFF	TGCGCCAGCAGCGAGGGAGGGACAGTTGAGTCCTACAATGAGCAGTTCTTC	TRBV5-1	17	few	TRBJ2-1	NA
CSARDVDRSSYNSPLHF	TGCAGTGCTAGAGATGTCGACCGGAGCTCCTATAATTCACCCCTCCACTTT	TRBV20-1	17	many	TRBJ1-6	NA
CASTEEGAPNTEAFF	TGTGCCAGTACTGAGGAGGGGGCGCCGAACACTGAAGCTTTCTTT	TRBV19	15	NA	TRBJ1-1	TRBD1
CASSLETRWDTQYF	TGCGCCAGCAGCTTGGAAACTAGATGGGATACGCAGTATTTT	TRBV5-1	14	NA	TRBJ2-3	NA
CASSSQDGSNQPQHF	TGTGCCAGCAGTTCCCAAGACGGTAGCAATCAGCCCCAGCATTTT	TRBV12-3/TRBV12-4	15	few	TRBJ1-5	NA
CASTLDTPNTEAFF	TGCGCCAGCACCCTGGACACGCCGAACACTGAAGCTTTCTTT	TRBV5-1	14	few	TRBJ1-1	NA
CASRIDRGHTEAFF	TGTGCCAGCAGGATTGACAGGGGGCACACTGAAGCTTTCTTT	TRBV6-1	14	few	TRBJ1-1	TRBD1
CASSLAGPRETQYF	TGTGCCAGCAGCTTAGCGGGGCCCAGGGAGACCCAGTACTTC	TRBV7-2	14	few	TRBJ2-5	NA
CASSLVGRSDEQFF	TGCGCCAGCAGCTTGGTGGGAAGGTCCGATGAGCAGTTCTTC	TRBV5-1	14	few	TRBJ2-1	NA
CASSLVGSGSYEQYF	TGCGCCAGCAGCTTGGTGGGGAGCGGATCCTACGAGCAGTACTTC	TRBV5-1	15	NA	TRBJ2-7	NA
CASSVDFLDGYTF	TGTGCCAGCAGTGTCGACTTTTTGGATGGCTACACCTTC	TRBV6-1	13	few	TRBJ1-2	NA
CASSPPGLAGRGQFF	TGTGCCAGCAGCCCTCCGGGACTAGCGGGAAGGGGGCAGTTCTTC	TRBV3-1	15	NA	TRBJ2-1	TRBD2
CATSRDRGGGPYNEQFF	TGTGCCACCAGCAGAGATCGAGGGGGAGGACCCTACAATGAGCAGTTCTTC	TRBV15	17	NA	TRBJ2-1	NA
CASSPPARGPNNEQFF	TGTGCCAGCTCACCACCGGCGAGGGGGCCGAACAATGAGCAGTTCTTC	TRBV18	16	few	TRBJ2-1	TRBD1
CSANRDRSYEQYF	TGCAGTGCAAACCGGGACCGCTCCTACGAGCAGTACTTC	TRBV20-1	13	many	TRBJ2-7	NA
CASSPWTGENEKLFF	TGTGCCAGCAGCCCCTGGACAGGGGAGAATGAAAAACTGTTTTTT	TRBV3-1	15	few	TRBJ1-4	TRBD1
CSVALNGEQFF	TGCAGCGTTGCCCTCAATGGTGAGCAGTTCTTC	TRBV29-1	11	NA	TRBJ2-1	NA